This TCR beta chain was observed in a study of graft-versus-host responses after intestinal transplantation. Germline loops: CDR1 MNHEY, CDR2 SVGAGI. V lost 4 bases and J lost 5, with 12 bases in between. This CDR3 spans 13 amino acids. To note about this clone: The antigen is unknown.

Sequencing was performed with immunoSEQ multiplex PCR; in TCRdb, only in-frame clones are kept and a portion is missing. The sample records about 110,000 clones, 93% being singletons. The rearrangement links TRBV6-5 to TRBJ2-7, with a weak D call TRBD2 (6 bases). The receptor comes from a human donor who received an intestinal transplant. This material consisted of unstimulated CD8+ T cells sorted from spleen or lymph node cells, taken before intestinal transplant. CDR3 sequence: CASSWAGPNEQYF. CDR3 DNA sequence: TGTGCCAGCAGTTGGGCGGGGCCCAACGAGCAGTACTTC.